This T cell receptor (beta chain) is from a study of CD8 T cells in ankylosing spondylitis. Points on this clonotype: Its antigen is undetermined.

TCRdb fed the 5' RACE reads into MiXCR, producing one record per CDR3 protein. Counted here are approximately 540,000 distinct CDR3 sequences, roughly 13% occurring once; the ten biggest clones make up almost 7%. Findings of the study overall: Significantly higher representation of disease-linked clones was reported for matched ankylosing spondylitis synovial fluid. Seemingly characteristic of ankylosing spondylitis blood was a TCR beta motif consisting of about 8 highly homologous variants.

The TCR sequence derives from a male donor with ankylosing spondylitis. Sequenced: blood, either unsorted or a sorted T cell fraction (not recorded which).

The CDR3 spells CASSGTGLAGANEQFF. The CDR3, as DNA: TGTGCCAGCAGTGGTACGGGACTAGCGGGAGCCAATGAGCAGTTCTTC. The J gene is TRBJ2-1, the V gene TRBV6-1; TRBD2 matches 14 bases. CDR3 length: 16 residues. Germline V gene lookup returns CDR1 MNHNS and CDR2 SASEGT. V shed 4 bases, J shed 6 bases, and the junction held 5 bases outside the gene matches.